The clone carrying this T cell receptor beta chain has a handful of counts. CDR3 length equals 14 residues. The germline V and J ends were trimmed by 3 bases and 1 base, with 9 bases remaining between them. CDR1 is LNHDA, CDR2 SQIVND, per germline (reference sequence). These data originate in a study of T cells in Graves' hyperthyroidism and ophthalmopathy. TCR beta CDR3 regions were amplified from RNA transcripts. The HTBI set primed first-round TCR CDR3 RT-PCR. TCRdb passed the multiplex PCR reads through MiXCR, listing each CDR3 protein once. The sample lists 640,000 or so distinct CDR3 sequences, roughly 15% occurring once.

The sequence was collected from a woman aged 40 to 49 with Graves' ophthalmopathy. The material sequenced was blood. This chain joins TRBV19 and TRBJ1-2; D is undetermined. DNA of the CDR3: TGTGCCAGTAGTATTGGGCAGTTTAACTATGGCTACACCTTC. Amino acids: CASSIGQFNYGYTF.